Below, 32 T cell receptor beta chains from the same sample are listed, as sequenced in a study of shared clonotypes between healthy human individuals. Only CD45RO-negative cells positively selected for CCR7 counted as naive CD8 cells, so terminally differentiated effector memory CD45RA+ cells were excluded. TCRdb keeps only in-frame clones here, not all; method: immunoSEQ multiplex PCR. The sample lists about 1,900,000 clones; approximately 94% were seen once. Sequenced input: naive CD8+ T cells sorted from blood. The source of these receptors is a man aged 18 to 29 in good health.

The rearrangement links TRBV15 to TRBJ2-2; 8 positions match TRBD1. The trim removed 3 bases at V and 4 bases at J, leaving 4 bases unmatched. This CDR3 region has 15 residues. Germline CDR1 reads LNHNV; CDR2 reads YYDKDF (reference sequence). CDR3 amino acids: CATSSSQGVTGELFF. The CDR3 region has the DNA TGTGCCACCAGCAGCTCACAGGGGGTCACCGGGGAGCTGTTTTTT.

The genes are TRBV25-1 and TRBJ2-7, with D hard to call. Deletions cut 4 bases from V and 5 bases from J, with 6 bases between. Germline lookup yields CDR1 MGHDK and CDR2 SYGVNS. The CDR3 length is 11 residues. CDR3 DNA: TGTGCCAGCAGTGTTGGAAACGAGCAGTACTTC. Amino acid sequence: CASSVGNEQYF.

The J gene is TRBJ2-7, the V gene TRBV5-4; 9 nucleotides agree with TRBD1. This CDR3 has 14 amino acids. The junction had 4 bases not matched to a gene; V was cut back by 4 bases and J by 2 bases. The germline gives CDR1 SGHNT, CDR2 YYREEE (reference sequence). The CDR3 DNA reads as TGTGCCAGCAGCACGGGGGACAGGGCCTACGAGCAGTACTTC. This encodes CASSTGDRAYEQYF.

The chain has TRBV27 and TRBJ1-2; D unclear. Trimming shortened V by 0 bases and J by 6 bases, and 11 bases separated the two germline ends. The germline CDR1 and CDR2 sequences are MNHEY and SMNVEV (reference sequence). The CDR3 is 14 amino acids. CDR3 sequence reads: CASSLSGPSNGYTF. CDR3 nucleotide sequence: TGTGCCAGCAGTTTATCGGGCCCATCCAATGGCTACACCTTC.

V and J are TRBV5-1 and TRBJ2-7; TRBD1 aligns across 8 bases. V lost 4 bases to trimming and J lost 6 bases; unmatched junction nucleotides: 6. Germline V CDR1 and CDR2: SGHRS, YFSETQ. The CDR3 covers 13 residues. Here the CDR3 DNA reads TGCGCCAGCAGCCAAGACAGGGGTGGCGAGCAGTACTTC. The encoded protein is CASSQDRGGEQYF.

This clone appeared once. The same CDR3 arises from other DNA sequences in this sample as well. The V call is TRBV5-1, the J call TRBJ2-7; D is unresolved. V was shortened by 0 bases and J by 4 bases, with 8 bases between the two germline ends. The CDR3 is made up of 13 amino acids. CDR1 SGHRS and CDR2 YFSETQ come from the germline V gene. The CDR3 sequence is CASSLALGYEQYF. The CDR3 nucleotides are TGCGCCAGCAGCTTGGCCCTGGGTTACGAGCAGTACTTC.

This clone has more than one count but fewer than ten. Written as DNA, the CDR3 is TGTGCCAGCAACTCACTGGCGAACACCGGGGAGCTGTTTTTT. Translated, it gives CASNSLANTGELFF. This chain links TRBV6-6 with TRBJ2-2, with D unresolved. This CDR3 region has 14 residues. Germline CDR1 MNHNY, CDR2 SVGAGI (reference sequence). Trimming removed 7 bases at V and 0 bases at J, with 9 bases between.

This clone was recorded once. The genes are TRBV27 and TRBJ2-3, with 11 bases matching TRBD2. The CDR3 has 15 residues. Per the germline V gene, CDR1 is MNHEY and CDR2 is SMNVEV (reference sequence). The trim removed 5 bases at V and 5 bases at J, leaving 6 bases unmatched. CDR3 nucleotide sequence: TGTGCCAGCAGTCTTTCGACTAGCGGGGAAGATACGCAGTATTTT. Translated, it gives CASSLSTSGEDTQYF.

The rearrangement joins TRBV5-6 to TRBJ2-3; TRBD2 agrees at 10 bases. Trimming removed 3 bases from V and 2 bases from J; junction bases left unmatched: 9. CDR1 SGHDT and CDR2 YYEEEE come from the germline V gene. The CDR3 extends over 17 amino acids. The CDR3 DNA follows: TGTGCCAGCAGCTGGGGGTCGGGACTAGCGAACACAGATACGCAGTATTTT. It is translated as CASSWGSGLANTDTQYF.

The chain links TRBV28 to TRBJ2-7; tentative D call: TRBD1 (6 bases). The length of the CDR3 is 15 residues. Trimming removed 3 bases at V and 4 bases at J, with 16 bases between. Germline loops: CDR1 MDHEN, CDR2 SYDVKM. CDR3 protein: CASSFPTQGLYEQYF. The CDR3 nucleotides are TGTGCCAGCAGTTTCCCCACCCAGGGGTTATACGAGCAGTACTTC.

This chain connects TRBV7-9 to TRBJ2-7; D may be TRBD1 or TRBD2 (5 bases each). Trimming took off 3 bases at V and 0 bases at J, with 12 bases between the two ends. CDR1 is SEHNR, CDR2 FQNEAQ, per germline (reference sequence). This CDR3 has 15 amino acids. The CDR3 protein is CASSLRDLSSYEQYF. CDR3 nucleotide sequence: TGTGCCAGCAGCTTGAGGGACCTTAGCTCCTACGAGCAGTACTTC.

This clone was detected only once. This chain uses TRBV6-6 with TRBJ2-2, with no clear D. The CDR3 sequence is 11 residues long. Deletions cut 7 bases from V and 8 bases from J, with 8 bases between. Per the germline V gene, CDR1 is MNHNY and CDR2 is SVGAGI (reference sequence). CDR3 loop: CASTEVGELFF. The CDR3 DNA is TGTGCCAGCACCGAAGTTGGGGAGCTGTTTTTT.

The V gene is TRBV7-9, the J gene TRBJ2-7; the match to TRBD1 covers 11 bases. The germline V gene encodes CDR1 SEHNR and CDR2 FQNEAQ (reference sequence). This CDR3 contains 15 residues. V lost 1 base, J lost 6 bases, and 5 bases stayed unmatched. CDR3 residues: CASSLVRTGGIEQYF. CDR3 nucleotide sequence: TGTGCCAGCAGCTTAGTGCGGACAGGGGGCATCGAGCAGTACTTC.

The CDR3 is CASSPPTGTGVNEQFF. The CDR3 DNA reads TGTGCCAGCAGTCCACCGACCGGGACAGGGGTCAATGAGCAGTTCTTC. The chain uses TRBV27 and TRBJ2-1; 10 bases agree with TRBD1. Germline loops: CDR1 MNHEY, CDR2 SMNVEV (reference sequence). The V gene end was trimmed by 5 bases and the J gene end by 6 bases; junction bases not matched to a gene: 10. The CDR3 spans 16 residues.

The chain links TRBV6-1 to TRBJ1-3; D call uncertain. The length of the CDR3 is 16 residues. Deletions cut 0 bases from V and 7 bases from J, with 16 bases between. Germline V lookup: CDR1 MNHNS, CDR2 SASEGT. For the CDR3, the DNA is TGTGCCAGCAGTGAAGCTTTGTGGGGTAAAATCAACACCATATATTTT. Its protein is CASSEALWGKINTIYF.

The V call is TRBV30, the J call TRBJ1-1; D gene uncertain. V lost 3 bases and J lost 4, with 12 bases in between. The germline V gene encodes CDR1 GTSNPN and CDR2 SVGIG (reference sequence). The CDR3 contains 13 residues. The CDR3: CAWSASGGTEAFF. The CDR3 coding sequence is TGTGCCTGGAGCGCCTCGGGAGGCACTGAAGCTTTCTTT. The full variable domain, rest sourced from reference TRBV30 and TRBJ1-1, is SQTIHQWPATLVQPVGSPLSLECTVEGTSNPNLYWYRQAAGRGLQLLFYSVGIGQISSEVPQNLSASRPQDRQFILSSKKLLLSDSGFYLCAWSASGGTEAFFGQGTRLTVV.

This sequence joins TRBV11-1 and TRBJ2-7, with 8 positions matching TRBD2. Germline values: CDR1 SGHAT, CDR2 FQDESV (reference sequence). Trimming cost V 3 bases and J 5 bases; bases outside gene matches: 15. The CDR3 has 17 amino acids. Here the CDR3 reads CASSFSPGLSGGHEQYF. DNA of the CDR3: TGTGCCAGCAGCTTTTCCCCGGGACTAAGCGGGGGTCACGAGCAGTACTTC.

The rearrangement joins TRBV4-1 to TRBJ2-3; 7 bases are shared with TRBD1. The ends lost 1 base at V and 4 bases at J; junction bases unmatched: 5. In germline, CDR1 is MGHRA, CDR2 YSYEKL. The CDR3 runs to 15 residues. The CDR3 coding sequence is TGCGCCAGCAGCCAAGGACAGGGAGTCGCAGATACGCAGTATTTT. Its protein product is CASSQGQGVADTQYF.

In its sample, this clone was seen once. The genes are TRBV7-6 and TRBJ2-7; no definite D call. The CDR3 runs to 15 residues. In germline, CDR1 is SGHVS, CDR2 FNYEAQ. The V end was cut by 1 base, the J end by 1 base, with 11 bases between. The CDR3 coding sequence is TGTGCCAGCAGCTTAGAGGCCCCACTATCCTACGAGCAGTACTTC. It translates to CASSLEAPLSYEQYF.

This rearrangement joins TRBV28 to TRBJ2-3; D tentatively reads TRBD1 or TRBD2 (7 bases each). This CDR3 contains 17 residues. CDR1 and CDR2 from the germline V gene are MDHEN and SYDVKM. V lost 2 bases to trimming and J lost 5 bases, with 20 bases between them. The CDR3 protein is CASSLAGGVLFIDTQYF. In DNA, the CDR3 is TGTGCCAGCAGTTTAGCAGGGGGGGTTCTTTTTATAGATACGCAGTATTTT. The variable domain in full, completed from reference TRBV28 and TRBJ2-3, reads DVKVTQSSRYLVKRTGEKVFLECVQDMDHENMFWYRQDPGLGLRLIYFSYDVKMKEKGDIPEGYSVSREKKERFSLILESASTNQTSMYLCASSLAGGVLFIDTQYFGPGTRLTVL.

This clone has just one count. The CDR3 region has the DNA TGCGCCAGCAGCCAAGTAGAGGGAAACTATGGCTACACCTTC. Its translation is CASSQVEGNYGYTF. The chain joins TRBV4-1 to TRBJ1-2; D remains ambiguous. The CDR3 has 14 amino acids. CDR1 and CDR2 (germline): MGHRA, YSYEKL. V lost 1 base and J lost 2, with 8 bases in between.

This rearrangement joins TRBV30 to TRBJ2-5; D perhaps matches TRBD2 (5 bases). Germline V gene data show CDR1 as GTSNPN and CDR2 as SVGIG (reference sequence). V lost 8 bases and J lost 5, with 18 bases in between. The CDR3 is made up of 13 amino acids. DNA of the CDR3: TGTGCCCGGGCGCCCCGGGGTAAGGAGACCCAGTACTTC. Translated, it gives CARAPRGKETQYF.

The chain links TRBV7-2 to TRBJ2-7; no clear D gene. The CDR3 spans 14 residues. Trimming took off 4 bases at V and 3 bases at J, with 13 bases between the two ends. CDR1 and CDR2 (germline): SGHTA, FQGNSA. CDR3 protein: CASSSPQLGYEQYF. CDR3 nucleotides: TGTGCCAGCAGCTCCCCACAGTTAGGCTACGAGCAGTACTTC.

The CDR3 region is CSVEYNTEAFF. The CDR3 DNA follows: TGCAGCGTTGAATATAACACTGAAGCTTTCTTT. The rearrangement links TRBV29-1 to TRBJ1-1; D remains unclear. The CDR3 covers 11 residues. V lost 2 bases to trimming and J lost 2 bases, with 3 bases between them. Germline V gene sequence: CDR1 SQVTM, CDR2 ANQGSEA.

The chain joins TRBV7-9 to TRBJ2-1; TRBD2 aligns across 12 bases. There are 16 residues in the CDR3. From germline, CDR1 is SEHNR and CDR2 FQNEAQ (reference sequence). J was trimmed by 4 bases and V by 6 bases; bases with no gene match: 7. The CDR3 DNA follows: TGTGCCAGCAGACGTTCCGGGACTAGCGGGTACAATGAGCAGTTCTTC. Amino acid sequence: CASRRSGTSGYNEQFF.

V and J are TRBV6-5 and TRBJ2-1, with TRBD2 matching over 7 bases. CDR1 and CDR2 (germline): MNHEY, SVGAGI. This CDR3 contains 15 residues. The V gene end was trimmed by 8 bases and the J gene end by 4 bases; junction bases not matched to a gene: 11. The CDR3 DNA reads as TGTGCCAGCTCAAGCCGCCTAGCGGAATACAATGAGCAGTTCTTC. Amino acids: CASSSRLAEYNEQFF.

The CDR3 spells CASSMEPTAYNEQFF. The CDR3 region has the DNA TGTGCCAGTAGTATGGAACCTACCGCCTACAATGAGCAGTTCTTC. This chain uses TRBV19 with TRBJ2-1; D remains ambiguous. The CDR3 consists of 15 residues. From germline, CDR1 is LNHDA and CDR2 SQIVND (reference sequence). V was clipped by 3 bases and J by 2 bases, with 11 bases between them.

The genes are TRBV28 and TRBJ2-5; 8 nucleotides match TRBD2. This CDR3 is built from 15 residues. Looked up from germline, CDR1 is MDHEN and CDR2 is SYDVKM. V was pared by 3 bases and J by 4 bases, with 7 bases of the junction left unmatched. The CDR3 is CASSFDSGDGETQYF. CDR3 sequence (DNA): TGTGCCAGCAGTTTTGATAGCGGGGATGGAGAGACCCAGTACTTC. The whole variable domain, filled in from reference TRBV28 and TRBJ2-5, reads DVKVTQSSRYLVKRTGEKVFLECVQDMDHENMFWYRQDPGLGLRLIYFSYDVKMKEKGDIPEGYSVSREKKERFSLILESASTNQTSMYLCASSFDSGDGETQYFGPGTRLLVL.

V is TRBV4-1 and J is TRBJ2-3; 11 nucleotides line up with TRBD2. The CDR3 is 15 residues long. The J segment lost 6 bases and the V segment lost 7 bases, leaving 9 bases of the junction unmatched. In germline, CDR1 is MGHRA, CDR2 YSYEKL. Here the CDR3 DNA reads TGCGCCAGCACGTATAGCGGGGGGGCCGGGGATACGCAGTATTTT. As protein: CASTYSGGAGDTQYF.

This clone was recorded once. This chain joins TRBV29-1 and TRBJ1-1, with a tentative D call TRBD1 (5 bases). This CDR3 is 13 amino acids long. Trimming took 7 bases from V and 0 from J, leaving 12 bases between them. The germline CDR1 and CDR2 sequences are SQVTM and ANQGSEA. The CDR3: CSAADSLNTEAFF. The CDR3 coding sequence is TGCAGCGCTGCCGACAGCCTGAACACTGAAGCTTTCTTT.

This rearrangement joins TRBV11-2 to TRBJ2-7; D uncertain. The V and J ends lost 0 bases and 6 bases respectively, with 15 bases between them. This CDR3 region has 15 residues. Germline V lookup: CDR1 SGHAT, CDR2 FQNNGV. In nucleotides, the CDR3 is TGTGCCAGCAGCTTAGATCTGGGTCGAGGTTCCGAGCAGTACTTC. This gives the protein CASSLDLGRGSEQYF.

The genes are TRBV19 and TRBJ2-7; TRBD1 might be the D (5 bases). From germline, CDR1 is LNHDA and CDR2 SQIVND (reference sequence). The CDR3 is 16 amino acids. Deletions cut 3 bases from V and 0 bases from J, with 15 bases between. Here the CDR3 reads CASSIFRTSSSYEQYF. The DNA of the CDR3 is TGTGCCAGTAGTATTTTTAGGACAAGCAGCTCCTACGAGCAGTACTTC.